Detailed here is one T cell receptor beta chain. This sample was included in a study of blood T cell repertoires in COVID-19. Study-level information: Collection of acute and convalescent COVID-19 samples took place in the United States, Italy and Spain.

Germline V gene sequence: CDR1 MNHEY, CDR2 SVGEGT. The CDR3 consists of 15 residues. After removal of 4 bases from V and 6 bases from J, the junction contained 8 bases not matched to a gene. Method: immunoSEQ multiplex PCR; TCRdb's copy keeps in-frame clones and lacks some. The sample has roughly 330,000 clones, about nine tenths seen once; the top ten hold 9.9%. The clonotype comes from a man aged 30 to 45 with COVID-19, enrolled during active disease. The specimen was peripheral blood. The chain recombines TRBV6-2 or TRBV6-3 with TRBJ1-5; 8 nucleotides match TRBD1. CDR3 protein: CASSSRTGSGQPQHF. The CDR3 DNA reads TGTGCCAGCAGTTCCAGGACAGGGAGTGGTCAGCCCCAGCATTTT.